This TCR beta chain was sequenced for a study of OX40 agonist ivuxolimab in advanced cancers. General notes on the study: Ivuxolimab was an agonistic, fully human IgG2 monoclonal antibody directed against OX40 (CD134), a costimulatory receptor. The paper reports the monotherapy dose-escalation portion (N ≈ 52 patients) of the phase I ivuxolimab trial. Of the roughly 52 dose-escalation patients, hepatocellular carcinoma was present in around 20, melanoma in approximately 15, renal cell carcinoma in 9 and head and neck cancer in 9. Intravenous ivuxolimab was administered to patients every 2 weeks at six dose levels: 0.01, 0.1, 0.3, 1.5, 3 and 10 mg/kg. Prior anti-PD-1, anti-PD-L1 or anti-CTLA-4 therapy was permitted, and checkpoint inhibitors had been received by roughly 40% of dose-escalation patients. Peripheral TCRbeta sequencing was intended to test whether TCR sequence diversity was altered and clonal T-cell expansion was caused by ivuxolimab. Partial responses occurred in three dose-escalation patients: two with cutaneous melanoma and one with hepatocellular carcinoma. The dose-escalation cohort was roughly 83% male with a mean age of about 60 years, ranging from roughly 23 to 80. General findings and caveats noted by the study authors: In the 0.1-3.0 mg/kg groups, partial responders had among the lowest normalized peripheral clonal expansion, particularly in CD8+ T cells. The antigen specificity of the clonally expanded peripheral T cells was not determined. On average, CD8+ T cells showed more expanded clones than CD4+ T cells after ivuxolimab. Clonal expansion of both CD4+ and CD8+ blood T cells was observed from baseline to week 6 at doses 0.1 to 3.0 mg/kg. Low levels of normalized T-cell clonal expansion were also shown by some nonresponding patients.

Trimming removed 9 bases from V and 15 bases from J, leaving 12 bases between the germline ends. Based on the germline V gene, the CDR1 and CDR2 sequences are SGHNT and YENEEA. Reading from cysteine to phenylalanine, the CDR3 counts 9 amino acids. Kept here is only the CDR3 DNA, which spans 27 bases and is read in frame from base 1. Genomic DNA was extracted from sorted cells for sequencing of the TCRbeta CDR3 region. The immunoSEQ Assay was used to sequence the TCRbeta CDR3 regions. Held by TCRdb, this immuneACCESS table contains in-frame sequences only and omits some clones. Under half of the omission traces to an unresolved V gene where checked; the cause of the rest is unknown. Within this sample are under 100,000 clones, with 92% of them counted one time only. The ten biggest clones cover approximately 0.5% of the sample. The trial excluded patients who had a history of autoimmune disease or were on systemic immunosuppression. In every dose cohort, peripheral blood was drawn for TCR sequencing at baseline, cycle 4 day 1, and cycle 7 day 1. The samples were taken from a phase I, first-in-human, multicenter, open-label dose-escalation trial of ivuxolimab. Adults with locally advanced or metastatic melanoma, renal cell carcinoma, hepatocellular carcinoma or head and neck squamous cell carcinoma were enrolled in the trial. Before TCR sequencing, CD4+ T cells and CD8+ T cells from peripheral blood were sorted into separate populations.

As for this clone: Its specific antigen is unknown. It has no much larger one-base neighbor in the sample; base qualities were not kept.

The sequence is built from TRBV11-3 and TRBJ2-1; D gene: possibly TRBD1, on 7 matching bases. The source of this sequence is an adult with an advanced solid tumor such as melanoma, head and neck, liver or kidney cancer. The sample in question was CD4+ or CD8+ T cells sorted from blood, obtained in a trial of the OX40 agonist ivuxolimab. The CDR3 here reads CAREGAAFF. DNA sequence: TGTGCCAGGGAGGGGGCCGCGTTCTTC.